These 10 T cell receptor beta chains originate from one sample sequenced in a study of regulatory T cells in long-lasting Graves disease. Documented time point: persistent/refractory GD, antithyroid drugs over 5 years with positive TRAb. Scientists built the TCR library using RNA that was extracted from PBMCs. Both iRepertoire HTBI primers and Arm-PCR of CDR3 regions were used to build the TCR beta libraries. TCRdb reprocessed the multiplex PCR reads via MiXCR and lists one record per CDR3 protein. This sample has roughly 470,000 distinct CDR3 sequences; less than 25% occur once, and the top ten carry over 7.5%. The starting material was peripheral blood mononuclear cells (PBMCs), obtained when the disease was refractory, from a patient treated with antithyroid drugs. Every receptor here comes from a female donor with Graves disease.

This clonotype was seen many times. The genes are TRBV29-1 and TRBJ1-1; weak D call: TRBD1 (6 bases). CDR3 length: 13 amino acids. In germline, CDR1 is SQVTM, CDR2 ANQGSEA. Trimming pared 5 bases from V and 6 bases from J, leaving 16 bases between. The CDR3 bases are TGCAGCGTTCTACCTACAGGGTCTGCTGAAGCTTTCTTT. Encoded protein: CSVLPTGSAEAFF.

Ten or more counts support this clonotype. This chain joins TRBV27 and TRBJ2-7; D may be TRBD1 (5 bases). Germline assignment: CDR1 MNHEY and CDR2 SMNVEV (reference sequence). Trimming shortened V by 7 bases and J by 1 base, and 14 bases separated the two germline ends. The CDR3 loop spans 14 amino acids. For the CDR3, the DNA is TGTGCCAGCAAAATAACACAGGAATCCTACGAGCAGTACTTC. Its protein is CASKITQESYEQYF.

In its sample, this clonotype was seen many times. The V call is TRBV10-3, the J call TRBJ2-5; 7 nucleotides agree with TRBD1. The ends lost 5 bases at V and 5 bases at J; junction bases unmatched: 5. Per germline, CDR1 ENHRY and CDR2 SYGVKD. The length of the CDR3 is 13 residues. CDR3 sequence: CAISQIQGETQYF. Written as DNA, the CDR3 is TGTGCCATCAGTCAAATACAGGGGGAGACCCAGTACTTC.

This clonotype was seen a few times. The CDR3 DNA reads TGTGCCACCAGTGACGCCGGGGGGAACTCGAAGGACATTCAGTACTTC. Its translation is CATSDAGGNSKDIQYF. V and J are TRBV24-1 and TRBJ2-4; 7 nucleotides agree with TRBD2. The CDR3 sequence is 16 residues long. Per germline, CDR1 KGHDR and CDR2 SFDVKD. V gave up 4 bases and J gave up 8 bases; unmatched junction bases: 13.

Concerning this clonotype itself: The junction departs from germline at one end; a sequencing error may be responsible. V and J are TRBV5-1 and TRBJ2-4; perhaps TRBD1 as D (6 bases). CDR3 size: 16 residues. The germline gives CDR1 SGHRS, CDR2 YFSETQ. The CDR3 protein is CASSLTGNPFGNIRYF. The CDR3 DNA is TGCGCCAGCAGCCTAACAGGGAACCCCTTCGGGAACATTCGGTACTTT. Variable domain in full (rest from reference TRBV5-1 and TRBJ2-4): KAGVTQTPRYLIKTRGQQVTLSCSPISGHRSVSWYQQTPGQGLQFLFEYFSETQRNKGNFPGRFSGRQFSNSRSEMNVSTLELGDSALYLCASSLTGNPFGNIRYFGAGTRLSVL.

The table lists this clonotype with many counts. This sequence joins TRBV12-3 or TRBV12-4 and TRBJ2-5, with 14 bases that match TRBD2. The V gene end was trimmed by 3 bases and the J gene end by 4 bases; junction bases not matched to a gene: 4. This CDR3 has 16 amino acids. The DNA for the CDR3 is TGTGCCAGCAGTTTGGGACTAGCGGGAGTTTCAGAGACCCAGTACTTC. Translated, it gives CASSLGLAGVSETQYF.

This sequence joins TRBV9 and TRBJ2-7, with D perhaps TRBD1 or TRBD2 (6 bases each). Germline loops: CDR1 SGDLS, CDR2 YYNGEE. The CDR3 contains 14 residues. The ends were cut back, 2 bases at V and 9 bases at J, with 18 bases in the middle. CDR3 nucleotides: TGTGCCAGCAGCGTGGGGGGCCACCCCCATGGGCAGTACTTC. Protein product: CASSVGGHPHGQYF.

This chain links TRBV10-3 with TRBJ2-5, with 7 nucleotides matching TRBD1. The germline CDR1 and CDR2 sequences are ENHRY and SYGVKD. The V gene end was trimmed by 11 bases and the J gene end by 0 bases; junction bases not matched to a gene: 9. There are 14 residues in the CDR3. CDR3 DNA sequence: TGTGCCGTCCAATCCGGGACAGACCAAGAGACCCAGTACTTC. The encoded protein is CAVQSGTDQETQYF.

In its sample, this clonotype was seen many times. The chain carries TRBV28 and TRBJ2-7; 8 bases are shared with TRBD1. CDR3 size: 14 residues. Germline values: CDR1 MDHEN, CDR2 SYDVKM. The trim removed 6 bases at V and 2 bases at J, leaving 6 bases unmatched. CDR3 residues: CASSRTGMTYEQYF. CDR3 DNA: TGTGCCAGCAGCCGGACAGGGATGACCTACGAGCAGTACTTC.

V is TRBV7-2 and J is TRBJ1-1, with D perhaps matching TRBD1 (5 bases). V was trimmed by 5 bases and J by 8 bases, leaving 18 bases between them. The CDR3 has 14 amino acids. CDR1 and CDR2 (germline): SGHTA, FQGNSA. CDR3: CASSPSTASIEAFF. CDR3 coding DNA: TGTGCCAGCAGCCCCTCGACAGCTTCAATCGAAGCTTTCTTT.